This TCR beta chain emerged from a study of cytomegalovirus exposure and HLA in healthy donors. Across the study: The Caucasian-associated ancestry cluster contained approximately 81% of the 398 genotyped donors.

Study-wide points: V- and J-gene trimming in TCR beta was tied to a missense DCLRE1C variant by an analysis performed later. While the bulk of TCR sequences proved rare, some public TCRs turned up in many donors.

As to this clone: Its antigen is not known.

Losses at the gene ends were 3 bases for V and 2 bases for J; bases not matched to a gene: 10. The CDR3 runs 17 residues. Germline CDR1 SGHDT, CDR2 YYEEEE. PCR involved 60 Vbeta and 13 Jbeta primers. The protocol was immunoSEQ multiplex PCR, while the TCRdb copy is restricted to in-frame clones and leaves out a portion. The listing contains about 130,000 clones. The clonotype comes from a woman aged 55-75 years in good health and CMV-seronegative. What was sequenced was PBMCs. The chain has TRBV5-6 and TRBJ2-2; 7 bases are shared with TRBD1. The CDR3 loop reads CASSSTGVYQNTGELFF. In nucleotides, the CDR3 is TGTGCCAGCAGCTCAACAGGGGTCTACCAAAACACCGGGGAGCTGTTTTTT.